The clone carrying this TCR beta chain was observed once. Its antigen remains unknown. Looked up from germline, CDR1 is SEHNR and CDR2 is FQNEAQ (reference sequence). J gave up 10 bases and V 4 bases, and 13 bases lay outside the gene matches. The CDR3 length is 15 residues. The sample is drawn from a study of shared clonotypes between healthy human individuals. Broader study findings: Sorted-subset sequencing was shown by rarefaction to be incomplete despite large depth. The four-donor shared clonotypes exceeded non-shared clonotypes in generation probability, with non-shared ones scoring lower.

Terminally differentiated effector memory CD45RA+ cells were left out of the naive CD8 fraction, which was CD45RO-negative and positively selected for CCR7. Donation came from healthy HIV-negative adults that had no recent acute infections or vaccinations. Every donor was a Caucasian adult from Nashville, Tennessee. Only in-frame clones appear in the TCRdb table, and some are missing; sequencing was by immunoSEQ multiplex PCR. Of more than 2 million clones in the sample, roughly 93% were seen once. The J gene is TRBJ1-5, the V gene TRBV7-9; 7 positions match TRBD1. This TCR was recovered from a man younger than 35 in good health. Some clones in this sample may be carry-over from other donors' samples. Input material: naive CD8+ T cells from PBMCs. The CDR3 here is CASSSTKGAEGPQHF. Here the CDR3 DNA reads TGTGCCAGCAGCTCGACGAAGGGGGCTGAGGGACCCCAGCATTTT.